What follows describes a single T cell receptor beta chain. The data are from a study of blood T cell repertoires in COVID-19. This CDR3 region has 15 residues. V gave up 3 bases and J gave up 1 base, with 12 bases separating them. CDR1 is SEHNR and CDR2 is FQNEAQ in the germline V gene (reference sequence). Repertoires were generated with immunoSEQ multiplex PCR, while TCRdb's copy carries only in-frame clones and drops some. This table holds 350,000 to 450,000 clones, roughly 85% found once. J is TRBJ1-1 and V is TRBV7-9; tentative D call: TRBD1 (6 bases). This clonotype was sampled from a young woman with acute or convalescent COVID-19. The specimen sequenced was peripheral blood. As DNA, the CDR3 is TGTGCCAGCAGCTTCGGGAACAGGGAGAACACTGAAGCTTTCTTT. As protein: CASSFGNRENTEAFF.